Here is one T cell receptor beta chain with its context. Its antigen is not identified. CDR3 length equals 18 residues. The ends lost 0 bases at V and 5 bases at J; junction bases unmatched: 13. CDR1 is SQVTM, CDR2 ANQGSEA, per germline. Researchers prepared the TCRbeta library using unique molecular identifiers, the study reports. Using its own MiXCR run on the PCR reads, TCRdb lists one record per CDR3 protein. The repertoire holds 120,000 or so distinct CDR3 sequences, with 23% as singletons. This record belongs to a study of T-cell reconstitution after alpha-beta-depleted transplantation in children. Overall study results and limits: It was reported that alpha-beta T cells came from several hundred expanded graft clones (about two months after transplant). Newly made T cells mostly supplied T-cell counts and diversity one year after transplant. Surviving recipient T cells and thymic progenitors accounted for the high day-60 TCRbeta diversity observed in some patients.

The V call is TRBV29-1, the J call TRBJ2-7; TRBD2 agrees at 13 bases. The clonotype was recovered from a male patient between 2 and 10 years old who had a stem cell transplant for chronic granulomatous disease, so the T cells may come from the graft donor. The sequences come from PBMCs, mostly from graft donor cells, collected 180 days after TCRalphabeta/CD19-depleted stem cell transplant. CDR3 sequence: CSVEDFPGLAGAVDEQYF. CDR3 bases: TGCAGCGTTGAAGATTTTCCAGGACTAGCGGGAGCCGTCGACGAGCAGTACTTC.